The 9 T cell receptor beta chains in this list originate from one sample, sequenced in a study of vaccination and CD4 T cells after COVID-19. Stated treatment: approximately nine-day PBMC culture with coronavirus spike peptide pools or control peptides (ViraFEST assay). The antigens for these receptors are not known. At the Johns Hopkins FTIC core, DNA taken from cultured CD4+ T cells was sequenced by way of the Oncomine TCR Beta short-read assay. Each CDR3 protein gets one entry after TCRdb re-called the PCR reads with MiXCR. The sample includes 6,000 to 8,500 distinct CDR3 sequences, 45% to 55% of them seen just once. Sequencing was performed on CD4+ T cells from blood, cultured in vitro. The receptors shown here come from a human donor who had recovered from COVID-19.

The CDR3 loop is CASSLRVTGFGNSPLHF. In nucleotides, the CDR3 is TGTGCCAGCAGCTTAAGAGTGACAGGGTTCGGAAATTCACCCCTCCACTTT. V usage is TRBV11-2 and J usage is TRBJ1-6, with 7 bases aligning to TRBD1. Germline V gene data show CDR1 as SGHAT and CDR2 as FQNNGV. Trimming at V came to 2 bases and at J to 7 bases, leaving 11 bases not matched to a gene. The CDR3 extends over 17 amino acids. The complete variable domain, with remaining parts taken from reference TRBV11-2 and TRBJ1-6, reads EAGVAQSPRYKIIEKRQSVAFWCNPISGHATLYWYQQILGQGPKLLIQFQNNGVVDDSQLPKDRFSAERLKGVDSTLKIQPAKLEDSAVYLCASSLRVTGFGNSPLHFGNGTRLTVT.

V gene TRBV20-1 combines with J gene TRBJ2-3; no clear D. The CDR3 loop spans 13 amino acids. Germline assignment: CDR1 DFQATT and CDR2 SNEGSKA (reference sequence). V was cut by 1 base and J by 5 bases, with 10 bases left in between. The CDR3, as DNA: TGCAGTGCTAGAGTGGGGTCTAAAGATACGCAGTATTTT. Translation gives CSARVGSKDTQYF.

The J gene is TRBJ2-5, the V gene TRBV5-4; D remains unclear. Looked up from germline, CDR1 is SGHNT and CDR2 is YYREEE (reference sequence). This CDR3 spans 13 amino acids. V gave up 5 bases and J gave up 3 bases, with 11 bases separating them. The CDR3 region is CASSRTREETQYF. Written as DNA, the CDR3 is TGTGCCAGCAGTCGTACCCGGGAAGAGACCCAGTACTTC.

J is TRBJ2-3 and V is TRBV6-2 or TRBV6-3, with a tentative D call TRBD2 (7 bases). The V gene lost 3 bases and the J gene lost 2 bases, with 12 bases spanning the gap. Germline V gene lookup returns CDR1 MNHEY and CDR2 SVGEGT. This CDR3 is 15 amino acids long. Here the CDR3 reads CASSYGRGFTDTQYF. DNA for the CDR3: TGTGCCAGCAGTTATGGGAGGGGGTTCACAGATACGCAGTATTTT.

The rearrangement uses TRBV20-1 and TRBJ2-3; 12 nucleotides line up with TRBD2. This CDR3 comprises 14 residues. J was trimmed by 4 bases and V by 6 bases; bases with no gene match: 5. Germline CDR1 DFQATT, CDR2 SNEGSKA (reference sequence). The DNA for the CDR3 is TGCAGTGCACGGCTAGCGGGGGGGCCAGATACGCAGTATTTT. Residues: CSARLAGGPDTQYF.

This clonotype appeared a few times. The genes are TRBV10-3 and TRBJ2-7; D tentatively fits TRBD1 or TRBD2 (5 bases each). Trimming shortened V by 4 bases and J by 4 bases, and 11 bases separated the two germline ends. Germline CDR1 is ENHRY and CDR2 is SYGVKD. The CDR3 loop spans 13 amino acids. The CDR3, as DNA: TGTGCCATCAGTGGAGGGGAGAGTTACGAGCAGTACTTC. As protein: CAISGGESYEQYF.

The chain recombines TRBV6-1 with TRBJ2-7; D is possibly TRBD1 (5 bases). This CDR3 is built from 13 residues. Trimming stripped 4 bases from V and 1 base from J, with 8 bases between. CDR1 and CDR2 from the germline V gene are MNHNS and SASEGT. CDR3 nucleotides: TGTGCCAGCAGTGTTCAGGGATCCTACGAGCAGTACTTC. Protein: CASSVQGSYEQYF.

As concerns this clonotype: Compared with germline, one end of the junction differs, possibly owing to a read error. The chain employs TRBV5-8 and TRBJ2-5; D ambiguous. CDR1 is SGHTS and CDR2 is YDEGEE in the germline V gene. The CDR3 contains 12 residues. The CDR3 is CASSLVGETQYF. The CDR3, as DNA: TGTGCCAGCAGTTTGGTGGGCGAGACCCAGTACTTC.

The V call is TRBV19, the J call TRBJ2-2; 12 bases map to TRBD2. Germline-derived CDR1 and CDR2 are LNHDA and SQIVND (reference sequence). The junction had 9 bases not matched to a gene; V was cut back by 4 bases and J by 0 bases. This CDR3 region has 19 residues. The CDR3 nucleotides are TGTGCCAGTAGTACCCAAACCCTAGCGGGAGGGCCGAACACCGGGGAGCTGTTTTTT. Translating gives CASSTQTLAGGPNTGELFF.